Presented here are 10 T cell receptor beta chains from one specimen sequenced in a study of blood T cell repertoires in COVID-19. Some clones are missing from TCRdb's copy, which holds only in-frame ones; the method was immunoSEQ multiplex PCR. The sample shows about 250,000 clones, roughly 88% of them seen only once. Sequenced: peripheral blood. The receptors were gathered from a woman aged 25 to 39 with COVID-19, enrolled during active disease.

The chain employs TRBV4-2 and TRBJ2-2; D not resolved. Germline V gene sequence: CDR1 LGHNA, CDR2 YNFKEQ. This CDR3 region has 13 residues. V was pared by 1 base and J by 4 bases, with 4 bases between. CDR3 region: CASSQARTGELFF. CDR3 DNA sequence: TGTGCCAGCAGCCAAGCCCGCACCGGGGAGCTGTTTTTT.

The V call is TRBV11-2, the J call TRBJ1-2; 8 bases line up with TRBD1. This CDR3 is built from 13 residues. V gave up 0 bases and J gave up 8 bases; unmatched junction bases: 2. CDR1 and CDR2 (germline): SGHAT, FQNNGV. CDR3 residues: CASSLDRGQGYTF. The CDR3, as DNA: TGTGCCAGCAGCTTAGACAGGGGGCAAGGCTACACCTTC.

This sequence joins TRBV27 and TRBJ2-3; TRBD2 is a possible D gene (6 bases). Germline CDR1 is MNHEY and CDR2 is SMNVEV (reference sequence). The CDR3 runs to 15 residues. V lost 7 bases to trimming and J lost 7 bases, with 21 bases between them. CDR3 protein: CASTPGLQLHHTQYF. Written as DNA, the CDR3 is TGTGCCAGCACCCCGGGACTCCAATTACACCATACGCAGTATTTT.

The chain has TRBV5-6 and TRBJ1-1; tentative D call: TRBD1 (6 bases). V gave up 4 bases and J gave up 5 bases, with 12 bases separating them. The CDR3 loop spans 13 amino acids. From germline, CDR1 is SGHDT and CDR2 YYEEEE. CDR3 DNA sequence: TGTGCCAGCAGCCCCGGACAGAGTACTGAAGCTTTCTTT. Translating gives CASSPGQSTEAFF.

The J gene is TRBJ2-1, the V gene TRBV4-3; the match to TRBD2 covers 9 bases. This CDR3 is 16 amino acids long. The V segment lost 0 bases and the J segment 3 bases; nucleotides outside the gene matches: 3. The germline CDR1 and CDR2 sequences are LGHNA and YSLEER. The CDR3 DNA is TGCGCCAGCAGCCAAGACCTAGCGGGGTACTACAATGAGCAGTTCTTC. This encodes CASSQDLAGYYNEQFF.

The chain has TRBV7-2 and TRBJ1-5; TRBD1 matches at 7 bases. V lost 5 bases and J lost 6; bases outside the gene matches: 4. The CDR3 is 13 residues long. Per germline, CDR1 SGHTA and CDR2 FQGNSA. DNA of the CDR3: TGTGCCAGCAGCGGACGACAGGGTCAGCCCCAGCATTTT. Its protein is CASSGRQGQPQHF.

The gene calls are TRBV24-1 and TRBJ2-2, with 8 bases lining up with TRBD2. V shed 5 bases and J 7 bases; nucleotides not matched to a gene: 8. This CDR3 is 15 amino acids long. Germline lookup yields CDR1 KGHDR and CDR2 SFDVKD. In DNA, the CDR3 is TGTGCCACCAGTGCCCGTCGGACTAGCAGCGGGGAGCTGTTTTTT. It translates to CATSARRTSSGELFF.

This clone has a handful of counts. This rearrangement joins TRBV6-2 or TRBV6-3 to TRBJ2-2; the D gene is possibly TRBD2 (6 bases). Germline CDR1 reads MNHEY; CDR2 reads SVGEGT. Trimming removed 6 bases at V and 7 bases at J, with 21 bases between. CDR3 length: 16 residues. The CDR3 loop reads CASSPGLPGAGGELFF. CDR3 in DNA: TGTGCCAGCAGCCCTGGACTCCCGGGAGCTGGCGGGGAGCTGTTTTTT.

The chain has TRBV18 and TRBJ1-5; D may be TRBD1 (5 bases). Per germline, CDR1 KGHSH and CDR2 LQKENI. The CDR3 consists of 15 residues. The V end was cut by 3 bases, the J end by 2 bases, with 11 bases between. For the CDR3, the DNA is TGTGCCAGCTCACCTCAGGGTGACGGCAATCAGCCCCAGCATTTT. Protein: CASSPQGDGNQPQHF.

This clone was observed once. The CDR3 protein is CASELQGRGTEAFF. The CDR3 DNA reads as TGTGCCAGCGAACTACAGGGCCGGGGCACTGAAGCTTTCTTT. The chain carries TRBV18 and TRBJ1-1; D possibly corresponds to TRBD1 (6 bases). The V end was cut by 8 bases, the J end by 4 bases, with 17 bases between. Per germline, CDR1 KGHSH and CDR2 LQKENI. The CDR3 is 14 amino acids. The variable domain in full, with the rest retrieved from reference TRBV18 and TRBJ1-1, is NAGVMQNPRHLVRRRGQEARLRCSPMKGHSHVYWYRQLPEEGLKFMVYLQKENIIDESGMPKERFSAEFPKEGPSILRIQQVVRGDSAAYFCASELQGRGTEAFFGQGTRLTVV.